This T cell receptor beta chain was sequenced during a study of PD-1 blockade in classical Hodgkin lymphoma. V was pared by 6 bases and J by 6 bases, with 12 bases of the junction left unmatched. This CDR3 has 15 amino acids. CDR1 is MNHEY, CDR2 SMNVEV, per germline (reference sequence). Here immunoSEQ multiplex PCR was the method, and the copy in TCRdb shows in-frame clones only, minus some. The sample shows over 85,000 clones, under 95% of them seen only once. Time point indicated: cycle 4 day 1 (C4D1), after six to seven weeks of nivolumab. Relapse after autologous stem cell transplantation occurred in every patient, and brentuximab vedotin exposure varied.

The rearrangement joins TRBV27 to TRBJ2-5; 8 nucleotides agree with TRBD1. The sample in question was peripheral blood mononuclear cells (PBMCs), obtained before the fourth cycle of nivolumab. The TCR sequence derives from a human donor with classical Hodgkin lymphoma. The CDR3 DNA reads TGTGCCAGCAGACTAATTGGACAGGGAAGGAAGACCCAGTACTTC. This encodes CASRLIGQGRKTQYF.